The 13 T cell receptor beta chains reported below all come from one sample, sequenced in a study of T-cell memory formation after mild COVID-19. In TCRdb, the 5' RACE reads were re-called with MiXCR into one record per CDR3 protein. The repertoire includes 210,000 or so distinct CDR3 sequences, 10% to 13% of them detected once, and approximately 3% sits in the top ten. Sequenced: PBMCs or a T cell subset sorted from them (not recorded which). These receptors were taken from a young man who had mild COVID-19 (a few samples of this study predate the infection). Cell type and time point are not known.

This chain links TRBV29-1 with TRBJ2-1; 9 positions agree with TRBD2. Germline-derived CDR1 and CDR2 are SQVTM and ANQGSEA. The V gene end was trimmed by 7 bases and the J gene end by 4 bases; junction bases not matched to a gene: 2. CDR3 size: 12 residues. This chain's CDR3 is CSALAGYNEQFF. The DNA for the CDR3 is TGCAGCGCCCTAGCGGGGTACAATGAGCAGTTCTTC.

This clonotype was seen a handful of times. V usage is TRBV12-3 or TRBV12-4 and J usage is TRBJ2-1; a possible D gene is TRBD1 (5 bases). The CDR3 extends over 14 amino acids. The germline V and J ends were trimmed by 2 bases and 7 bases, with 12 bases remaining between them. The CDR3, as DNA: TGTGCCAGCAGTTTACCCCAGGGTGCGAATGAGCAGTTCTTC. This encodes CASSLPQGANEQFF.

This clonotype was observed a handful of times. The chain couples TRBV7-2 to TRBJ2-2, with no clear D. CDR1 and CDR2 (germline): SGHTA, FQGNSA. Trimming left V 4 bases short and J 4 bases short, with 7 bases between. The CDR3 runs to 13 residues. This chain's CDR3 is CASSSRFTGELFF. The CDR3 bases are TGTGCCAGCAGCTCCCGGTTCACCGGGGAGCTGTTTTTT.

This chain joins TRBV12-3 or TRBV12-4 and TRBJ2-1, with TRBD2 as a possible D gene (5 bases). The germline V and J ends were trimmed by 6 bases and 9 bases, with 12 bases remaining between them. CDR3 length equals 12 residues. Here the CDR3 DNA reads TGTGCCAGCAGACGACCCGGAGGTGAGCAGTTCTTC. Amino acids: CASRRPGGEQFF.

This clonotype was picked up a small number of times. The chain employs TRBV4-2 and TRBJ2-5; the D is unclear. Germline CDR1 LGHNA, CDR2 YNFKEQ. V was clipped by 1 base and J by 7 bases, with 7 bases between them. The CDR3 runs 12 residues. Here the CDR3 reads CASSQGAGTQYF. In DNA form, the CDR3 reads TGTGCCAGCAGCCAAGGCGCAGGGACCCAGTACTTC.

This clonotype was detected ten times or more. The chain carries TRBV24-1 and TRBJ1-1; D call uncertain. Germline values: CDR1 KGHDR, CDR2 SFDVKD. V was clipped by 4 bases and J by 0 bases, with 5 bases between them. This CDR3 contains 13 residues. CDR3 DNA sequence: TGTGCCACCAGTGACTACATGAACACTGAAGCTTTCTTT. Amino acid sequence: CATSDYMNTEAFF.

This clonotype was picked up one time. This sequence joins TRBV12-3 or TRBV12-4 and TRBJ2-1; possibly TRBD2 for D (6 bases). The CDR3 totals 14 residues. V shed 6 bases and J shed 5 bases, with 14 bases lying between them. CDR3 sequence (DNA): TGTGCCAGCAGCTCTAGACTAGGGAACAATGAGCAGTTCTTC. As protein: CASSSRLGNNEQFF.

The V gene is TRBV20-1, the J gene TRBJ2-3, with D perhaps matching TRBD2 (6 bases). Trimming took 7 bases from V and 1 from J, leaving 27 bases between them. This CDR3 region has 18 residues. Germline CDR1 DFQATT, CDR2 SNEGSKA (reference sequence). CDR3 nucleotide sequence: TGCAGTGAGAACCCCCCTAGCGCCACCGGCAGGGGCACAGATACGCAGTATTTT. This translates into CSENPPSATGRGTDTQYF.

This clonotype was found a few times. The V and J genes are TRBV7-9 and TRBJ2-5; 14 positions match TRBD2. CDR3 length equals 18 residues. Trimming took 3 bases from V and 5 from J; bases not matched to a gene: 11. Germline CDR1 and CDR2: SEHNR and FQNEAQ (reference sequence). CDR3 residues: CASSLGTSGGFWVETQYF. The CDR3 DNA is TGTGCCAGCAGCTTGGGGACTAGCGGGGGATTTTGGGTGGAGACCCAGTACTTC.

This clonotype was picked up a small number of times. The chain carries TRBV20-1 and TRBJ1-5; D is unclear. Germline V gene sequence: CDR1 DFQATT, CDR2 SNEGSKA (reference sequence). The ends were cut back, 3 bases at V and 4 bases at J, with 4 bases in the middle. This CDR3 is 11 amino acids long. The CDR3 loop reads CSASGNQPQHF. CDR3 in DNA: TGCAGTGCTAGCGGTAATCAGCCCCAGCATTTT.

This clonotype has more than one count but fewer than ten. The CDR3 sequence: CASSPIQGFDEQYF. Written as DNA, the CDR3 is TGTGCCAGCAGCCCAATACAGGGTTTCGACGAGCAGTACTTC. The chain recombines TRBV11-2 with TRBJ2-7; possible D gene TRBD1, 6 bases. The germline CDR1 and CDR2 sequences are SGHAT and FQNNGV. The CDR3 runs 14 residues. V was clipped by 5 bases and J by 5 bases, with 16 bases between them.

The rearrangement links TRBV5-1 to TRBJ2-6, with D unresolved. The CDR3 is 19 residues long. Trimming took off 0 bases at V and 0 bases at J, with 16 bases between the two ends. Germline CDR1 is SGHRS and CDR2 is YFSETQ. CDR3 region: CASSLESFPATSGANVLTF. CDR3 DNA: TGCGCCAGCAGCTTGGAGTCGTTCCCAGCGACCTCTGGGGCCAACGTCCTGACTTTC.

This chain uses TRBV5-5 with TRBJ2-2; no clear D. V lost 3 bases to trimming and J lost 0 bases, with 9 bases between them. Germline CDR1 reads SGHKS; CDR2 reads YYEKEE (reference sequence). The CDR3 is 15 amino acids. The CDR3 DNA is TGTGCCAGCAGCTCTAGATTAGCGAACACCGGGGAGCTGTTTTTT. Its protein product is CASSSRLANTGELFF.